Below are 30 T cell receptor beta chains sequenced from a single sample in a study of blood T cell repertoires in COVID-19. Sequenced by immunoSEQ multiplex PCR; TCRdb stores in-frame clones only, minus some. Altogether 250,000 to 350,000 clones are present, approximately 85% being singletons, with the ten largest covering 1.6%. Input material: peripheral blood. The source of these receptors is a woman in her forties or fifties with acute or convalescent COVID-19.

The chain joins TRBV5-4 to TRBJ1-4; unclear D gene. This CDR3 region has 14 residues. CDR1 is SGHNT and CDR2 is YYREEE in the germline V gene (reference sequence). Deletions cut 2 bases from V and 5 bases from J, with 10 bases between. CDR3 protein: CASSFGQRNEKLFF. CDR3 sequence (DNA): TGTGCCAGCAGCTTCGGCCAGCGGAATGAAAAACTGTTTTTT.

The rearrangement uses TRBV18 and TRBJ2-6, with a tentative D call TRBD1 (5 bases). With 8 bases removed from V and 0 bases from J, the gap between germline ends came to 14 bases. CDR1 is KGHSH, CDR2 LQKENI, per germline. This CDR3 is built from 16 residues. This CDR3 reads CASHTTVSSGANVLTF. As DNA, the CDR3 is TGTGCCAGCCATACGACAGTAAGCTCTGGGGCCAACGTCCTGACTTTC. The variable domain in full, completed from reference TRBV18 and TRBJ2-6, reads NAGVMQNPRHLVRRRGQEARLRCSPMKGHSHVYWYRQLPEEGLKFMVYLQKENIIDESGMPKERFSAEFPKEGPSILRIQQVVRGDSAAYFCASHTTVSSGANVLTFGAGSRLTVL.

The rearrangement links TRBV11-3 to TRBJ2-3, with 11 bases matching TRBD2. In germline, CDR1 is SGHNT, CDR2 YENEEA. The CDR3 contains 12 residues. Unmatched junction bases numbered 3, after V lost 5 bases and J lost 11 bases. CDR3 sequence reads: CASSPLAGVQYF. The CDR3 DNA follows: TGTGCCAGCAGCCCACTAGCGGGAGTGCAGTATTTT.

This clone has a handful of counts. This chain joins TRBV5-1 and TRBJ1-4; 8 bases line up with TRBD1. V shed 3 bases, J shed 8 bases, and the junction held 0 bases outside the gene matches. This CDR3 region has 12 residues. The germline CDR1 and CDR2 sequences are SGHRS and YFSETQ. CDR3 DNA sequence: TGCGCCAGCAGCTGGGACAGGGAAAAACTGTTTTTT. Translated: CASSWDREKLFF.

The CDR3 here is CASAGGRESYNEQFF. The CDR3 DNA is TGTGCCAGCGCGGGAGGGAGAGAGTCCTACAATGAGCAGTTCTTC. The V call is TRBV6-5, the J call TRBJ2-1; 9 bases match TRBD2. This CDR3 contains 15 residues. V lost 8 bases, J lost 1 base, and 6 bases stayed unmatched. Germline-derived CDR1 and CDR2 are MNHEY and SVGAGI.

In this sample, this clone turned up a few times. CDR3 residues: CASIPRGQQAFF. In DNA form, the CDR3 reads TGTGCCAGCATCCCACGTGGACAGCAGGCTTTCTTT. The chain uses TRBV27 and TRBJ1-1, with D possibly TRBD1 on 6 matching bases. This CDR3 has 12 amino acids. Germline lookup yields CDR1 MNHEY and CDR2 SMNVEV (reference sequence). Deletions cut 7 bases from V and 11 bases from J, with 17 bases between.

This sequence joins TRBV3-1 (or the pseudogene TRBV3-2) and TRBJ1-2; D remains unclear. Germline V gene data show CDR1 as LGHDT and CDR2 as YNNKEL (reference sequence). Trimming took 0 bases from V and 0 from J, leaving 8 bases between them. This CDR3 is 15 amino acids long. As DNA, the CDR3 is TGTGCCAGCAGCCAAGAACCAACACCTAACTATGGCTACACCTTC. Encoded protein: CASSQEPTPNYGYTF.

The genes are TRBV27 and TRBJ2-7; 8 bases align to TRBD2. This CDR3 is 15 amino acids long. Per germline, CDR1 MNHEY and CDR2 SMNVEV (reference sequence). After removal of 5 bases from V and 2 bases from J, the junction contained 8 bases not matched to a gene. The CDR3, as DNA: TGTGCCAGCAGTACTCGGACTAGCAGCACCTACGAGCAGTACTTC. The encoded protein is CASSTRTSSTYEQYF.

Only a few counts were recorded for this clone. This chain links TRBV27 with TRBJ2-7, with 14 nucleotides matching TRBD2. The ends lost 5 bases at V and 5 bases at J; junction bases unmatched: 5. CDR3 size: 15 residues. The V gene's germline CDR1 is MNHEY and CDR2 SMNVEV (reference sequence). The CDR3 reads CASSPGLAGVHEQYF. CDR3 DNA: TGTGCCAGCAGTCCGGGACTAGCGGGGGTTCACGAGCAGTACTTC.

The chain recombines TRBV5-1 with TRBJ2-1, with TRBD2 identical over 10 bases. This CDR3 contains 15 residues. The V gene end was trimmed by 0 bases and the J gene end by 8 bases; junction bases not matched to a gene: 5. The germline gives CDR1 SGHRS, CDR2 YFSETQ. The CDR3 sequence is CASSLVLAGADEQFF. The DNA for the CDR3 is TGCGCCAGCAGCTTGGTTCTAGCGGGAGCGGATGAGCAGTTCTTC.

This clone has just one count. The chain links TRBV27 to TRBJ1-1; 9 bases match TRBD1. V lost 6 bases and J lost 10; bases outside the gene matches: 15. Germline V gene lookup returns CDR1 MNHEY and CDR2 SMNVEV (reference sequence). CDR3 length: 15 amino acids. This chain's CDR3 is CASRKTLGQGIGAFF. CDR3 DNA sequence: TGTGCCAGCAGAAAAACCCTGGGACAGGGTATCGGAGCTTTCTTT.

The rearrangement uses TRBV6-5 and TRBJ1-3, with D perhaps TRBD1 (6 bases). V dropped 6 bases and J dropped 2 bases, with 11 bases sitting between them. Germline loops: CDR1 MNHEY, CDR2 SVGAGI. The CDR3 has 14 amino acids. The CDR3 coding sequence is TGTGCCAGCAGAACGACAGGAACTGGAAACACCATATATTTT. Its translation is CASRTTGTGNTIYF.

In nucleotides, the CDR3 is TGTGCCAGCAGTTACAGGCCGTTGTCTGAAGCTTTCTTT. It yields the protein CASSYRPLSEAFF. The V gene is TRBV27, the J gene TRBJ1-1; D is possibly TRBD1 (5 bases). The CDR3 sequence is 13 residues long. Germline lookup yields CDR1 MNHEY and CDR2 SMNVEV (reference sequence). The V end lost 4 bases, the J end lost 6 bases, and 12 bases lay between the germline ends.

The chain carries TRBV6-1 and TRBJ1-5; D might be TRBD1 (5 bases). V was pared by 1 base and J by 0 bases, with 10 bases between. Looked up from germline, CDR1 is MNHNS and CDR2 is SASEGT. The CDR3 is 16 amino acids. This chain's CDR3 is CASSEEATGSNQPQHF. For the CDR3, the DNA is TGTGCCAGCAGTGAAGAGGCCACAGGTAGCAATCAGCCCCAGCATTTT.

The genes are TRBV7-9 and TRBJ2-2; 7 bases match TRBD2. Germline CDR1 SEHNR, CDR2 FQNEAQ (reference sequence). V gave up 6 bases and J gave up 5 bases; unmatched junction bases: 9. There are 15 residues in the CDR3. CDR3 residues: CASRSRAGETGELFF. DNA for the CDR3: TGTGCCAGCAGGAGTAGGGCGGGAGAGACCGGGGAGCTGTTTTTT.

The V and J genes are TRBV15 and TRBJ1-5, with D unclear. V lost 0 bases, J lost 7 bases, and 10 bases lay in between. Germline V gene data show CDR1 as LNHNV and CDR2 as YYDKDF (reference sequence). This CDR3 comprises 14 residues. The CDR3 sequence is CATSRDSVTQPQHF. As DNA, the CDR3 is TGTGCCACCAGCAGAGATAGCGTTACGCAGCCCCAGCATTTT.

J is TRBJ1-6 and V is TRBV20-1; D might be TRBD1 (6 bases). Germline CDR1 is DFQATT and CDR2 is SNEGSKA (reference sequence). This CDR3 is built from 15 residues. V was trimmed by 3 bases and J by 6 bases, leaving 15 bases between them. The CDR3 coding sequence is TGCAGTGCTAGTACGGGGGGCGTATTTAATTCACCCCTCCACTTT. Translating it yields CSASTGGVFNSPLHF.

This clone was counted only a few times. CDR3 sequence: CASSHSGQGYEQYF. The CDR3 DNA follows: TGTGCCAGCAGTCACTCGGGACAGGGTTACGAGCAGTACTTC. V and J are TRBV28 and TRBJ2-7; the match to TRBD1 covers 9 bases. Trimming cost V 5 bases and J 4 bases; bases outside gene matches: 6. Germline values: CDR1 MDHEN, CDR2 SYDVKM. The CDR3 sequence is 14 residues long.

J is TRBJ1-1 and V is TRBV2, with 8 bases aligning to TRBD1. CDR3 length: 13 residues. V was pared by 6 bases and J by 10 bases, with 10 bases of the junction left unmatched. Germline assignment: CDR1 SNHLY and CDR2 FYNNEI. CDR3 sequence: CASREDWTGRAFF. As DNA, the CDR3 is TGTGCCAGCAGGGAGGATTGGACAGGGCGAGCTTTCTTT.

The V call is TRBV7-3, the J call TRBJ1-1; D is uncertain. The CDR3 has 14 amino acids. The germline V gene has CDR1 SGHTA and CDR2 FQGTGA. The V end lost 3 bases, the J end lost 6 bases, and 14 bases lay between the germline ends. The CDR3 DNA is TGTGCCAGCAGCTTCGCAGGTAAAAATGCTGAAGCTTTCTTT. Protein product: CASSFAGKNAEAFF. The complete variable domain, with remaining parts taken from reference TRBV7-3 and TRBJ1-1, reads GAGVSQTPSNKVTEKGKYVELRCDPISGHTALYWYRQSLGQGPEFLIYFQGTGAADDSGLPNDRFFAVRPEGSVSTLKIQRTERGDSAVYLCASSFAGKNAEAFFGQGTRLTVV.

This chain joins TRBV7-9 and TRBJ2-6; D remains unclear. Trimming removed 1 base at V and 0 bases at J, with 7 bases between. Germline CDR1 SEHNR, CDR2 FQNEAQ (reference sequence). CDR3 size: 16 residues. The CDR3 is CASSLDGLSGANVLTF. DNA of the CDR3: TGTGCCAGCAGCTTAGATGGGCTCTCTGGGGCCAACGTCCTGACTTTC. Based on the CDR3 plus reference TRBV7-9 and TRBJ2-6, the full variable domain is DTGVSQNPRHKITKRGQNVTFRCDPISEHNRLYWYRQTLGQGPEFLTYFQNEAQLEKSRLLSDRFSAERPKGSFSTLEIQRTEQGDSAMYLCASSLDGLSGANVLTFGAGSRLTVL.

In this sample, this clone turned up a few times. V gene TRBV19 combines with J gene TRBJ1-4; D perhaps matches TRBD1 (6 bases). The V gene lost 3 bases and the J gene lost 6 bases, with 14 bases spanning the gap. The CDR3 runs 15 residues. CDR1 is LNHDA, CDR2 SQIVND, per germline (reference sequence). The CDR3 spells CASSIRTGFHEKLFF. The CDR3 nucleotides read TGTGCCAGTAGTATCCGAACAGGGTTTCATGAAAAACTGTTTTTT. The whole variable domain, remainder taken from reference TRBV19 and TRBJ1-4, is DGGITQSPKYLFRKEGQNVTLSCEQNLNHDAMYWYRQDPGQGLRLIYYSQIVNDFQKGDIAEGYSVSREKKESFPLTVTSAQKNPTAFYLCASSIRTGFHEKLFFGSGTQLSVL.

The chain couples TRBV14 to TRBJ2-7; 9 nucleotides agree with TRBD1. The junction had 8 bases not matched to a gene; V was cut back by 2 bases and J by 6 bases. The CDR3 loop spans 15 amino acids. Germline CDR1 and CDR2: SGHDN and FVKESK. CDR3 DNA sequence: TGTGCCAGCAGCCAACTGACAGGGGGTCAGTCCGAGCAGTACTTC. This encodes CASSQLTGGQSEQYF.

The chain carries TRBV5-1 and TRBJ1-2; D gene uncertain. The CDR3 extends over 15 amino acids. The germline gives CDR1 SGHRS, CDR2 YFSETQ. The V end lost 2 bases, the J end lost 2 bases, and 13 bases lay between the germline ends. The CDR3 coding sequence is TGCGCCAGCAGCTTTCGGCCCGGAGGAAACTATGGCTACACCTTC. This encodes CASSFRPGGNYGYTF.

The chain carries TRBV5-1 and TRBJ1-5; D perhaps matches TRBD1 (6 bases). CDR1 SGHRS and CDR2 YFSETQ come from the germline V gene. This CDR3 comprises 16 residues. Trimming left V 4 bases short and J 4 bases short, with 18 bases between. The CDR3 loop is CASSLLPTGGNQPQHF. DNA of the CDR3: TGCGCCAGCAGCCTTCTACCGACAGGAGGTAATCAGCCCCAGCATTTT.

The J gene is TRBJ2-7, the V gene TRBV28; D unclear. This CDR3 is built from 14 residues. The V end was cut by 5 bases, the J end by 2 bases, with 13 bases between. The V gene's germline CDR1 is MDHEN and CDR2 SYDVKM. Written as DNA, the CDR3 is TGTGCCAGCAGTCCCCTCGCTGGCACCTACGAGCAGTACTTC. Residues: CASSPLAGTYEQYF.

The chain joins TRBV7-9 to TRBJ1-2; unclear D gene. The CDR3 covers 13 residues. Germline values: CDR1 SEHNR, CDR2 FQNEAQ (reference sequence). V was cut by 0 bases and J by 1 base, with 3 bases left in between. The CDR3, as DNA: TGTGCCAGCAGCTTAGCCCTTAACTATGGCTACACCTTC. Its protein is CASSLALNYGYTF.

This CDR3 is CASFIRDSEPHEQFF. The CDR3 coding sequence is TGTGCCAGTTTTATCCGGGACAGCGAACCCCATGAGCAGTTCTTC. The chain couples TRBV19 to TRBJ2-1, with TRBD1 matching 7 bases. V was pared by 8 bases and J by 8 bases, with 15 bases of the junction left unmatched. The CDR3 spans 15 residues. Germline V gives CDR1 LNHDA, CDR2 SQIVND (reference sequence). Combining the CDR3 with reference TRBV19 and TRBJ2-1 gives the whole variable domain DGGITQSPKYLFRKEGQNVTLSCEQNLNHDAMYWYRQDPGQGLRLIYYSQIVNDFQKGDIAEGYSVSREKKESFPLTVTSAQKNPTAFYLCASFIRDSEPHEQFFGPGTRLTVL.

The chain employs TRBV7-6 and TRBJ1-5; 7 bases fit TRBD1. The CDR3 is made up of 17 amino acids. The V and J ends lost 1 base and 3 bases, in that order; junction bases with no gene match: 9. In germline, CDR1 is SGHVS, CDR2 FNYEAQ. CDR3 sequence: CASSLGPHRGDNQPQHF. CDR3 coding DNA: TGTGCCAGCAGCTTAGGCCCGCACAGGGGAGACAATCAGCCCCAGCATTTT.

This rearrangement joins TRBV12-3 or TRBV12-4 to TRBJ1-2; possible D gene TRBD1, 5 bases. V was pared by 1 base and J by 8 bases, with 11 bases between. This CDR3 has 13 amino acids. The CDR3 loop is CASSLVRERGYTF. The CDR3 bases are TGTGCCAGCAGTTTAGTCAGGGAACGAGGCTACACCTTC.